This entry lists 9 T cell receptor beta chains sequenced from one sample in a study of T-cell reconstitution after alpha-beta-depleted transplantation in children. Using unique molecular identifiers, the investigators prepared the TCRbeta library. TCRdb passed the PCR reads through MiXCR, listing each CDR3 protein once. The top ten clones hold 2% to 2.5% of a sample with 480,000 or so distinct CDR3 sequences, 8% to 11% of them seen once. Sequenced material: PBMCs, taken before TCRalphabeta/CD19-depleted stem cell transplant. The source is a child under 10 years old with inherited bone marrow failure, due to receive a stem cell transplant.

The rearrangement links TRBV19 to TRBJ2-7; D gene unclear. V lost 9 bases and J lost 6, with 15 bases in between. The CDR3 sequence is 12 residues long. Germline-derived CDR1 and CDR2 are LNHDA and SQIVND (reference sequence). CDR3 sequence reads: CARERIVCEQYF. DNA for the CDR3: TGTGCCAGAGAACGGATTGTCTGCGAGCAGTACTTC.

Ten or more counts support this clonotype. The rearrangement uses TRBV28 and TRBJ1-4; 9 bases match TRBD1. Germline trimming cut 5 bases from V and 0 bases from J; bases unmatched to any gene: 4. CDR1 is MDHEN, CDR2 SYDVKM, per germline. This CDR3 contains 16 residues. The chain's CDR3 is CASSLWTGATNEKLFF. CDR3 bases: TGTGCCAGCAGTCTTTGGACAGGGGCAACTAATGAAAAACTGTTTTTT.

This clonotype was seen ten or more times. This chain's CDR3 is CASSPGLAVNEQFF. CDR3 sequence (DNA): TGTGCCAGCAGCCCGGGACTAGCGGTCAATGAGCAGTTCTTC. The chain recombines TRBV7-2 with TRBJ2-1, with 11 bases identical to TRBD2. Unmatched junction bases numbered 3, after V lost 5 bases and J lost 6 bases. CDR1 and CDR2 from the germline V gene are SGHTA and FQGNSA. The CDR3 totals 14 residues.

This clonotype was found many times. The chain carries TRBV27 and TRBJ1-2; 7 bases match TRBD1. CDR1 is MNHEY and CDR2 is SMNVEV in the germline V gene (reference sequence). After removal of 7 bases from V and 4 bases from J, the junction contained 15 bases not matched to a gene. This CDR3 has 16 residues. The CDR3 reads CASTTLDRALSYGYTF. In DNA form, the CDR3 reads TGTGCCAGCACAACCCTAGACAGGGCCCTCTCCTATGGCTACACCTTC.

This clonotype has a count of ten or more. The gene calls are TRBV20-1 and TRBJ2-4; D is perhaps TRBD2 (5 bases). Germline CDR1 reads DFQATT; CDR2 reads SNEGSKA (reference sequence). The CDR3 sequence is 15 residues long. The V end lost 7 bases, the J end lost 0 bases, and 16 bases lay between the germline ends. CDR3: CSVPDWRLAKNIQYF. The CDR3 bases are TGCAGTGTCCCGGACTGGAGACTAGCCAAAAACATTCAGTACTTC.

This clonotype was detected ten times or more. V gene TRBV10-2 combines with J gene TRBJ2-7, with D perhaps matching TRBD1 (5 bases). Germline lookup yields CDR1 WSHSY and CDR2 SAAADI. V lost 4 bases, J lost 4 bases, and 8 bases lay in between. This CDR3 region has 12 residues. CDR3 bases: TGCGCCAGCAGTGCAGGGAAGTACGAGCAGTACTTC. This encodes CASSAGKYEQYF.

This clonotype has at least ten counts. The V and J genes are TRBV10-3 and TRBJ2-7; possibly TRBD1 for D (5 bases). Germline CDR1 ENHRY, CDR2 SYGVKD. This CDR3 is built from 16 residues. The germline V and J ends were trimmed by 2 bases and 2 bases, with 16 bases remaining between them. CDR3: CAISEEWGSPPYEQYF. CDR3 bases: TGTGCCATCAGTGAGGAATGGGGCAGCCCTCCCTACGAGCAGTACTTC.

This clonotype appeared a few times. The chain joins TRBV27 to TRBJ2-7; 10 bases line up with TRBD2. CDR1 and CDR2 from the germline V gene are MNHEY and SMNVEV (reference sequence). This CDR3 is built from 16 residues. The V segment lost 3 bases and the J segment 2 bases; nucleotides outside the gene matches: 7. CDR3 DNA sequence: TGTGCCAGCAGTTTCTCACCGGGACTAGCGCCCTACGAGCAGTACTTC. Its protein product is CASSFSPGLAPYEQYF.

This clonotype was picked up one time. Just one base apart from a much larger clone, this may be a read error. V gene TRBV29-1 combines with J gene TRBJ2-1; TRBD1 aligns across 7 bases. The germline V gene encodes CDR1 SQVTM and CDR2 ANQGSEA. The CDR3 is 15 amino acids. This CDR3 is CSVEGGGPSYNEQSF. CDR3 nucleotide sequence: TGCAGCGTTGAAGGAGGGGGCCCCTCCTACAATGAGCAGTCCTTC.